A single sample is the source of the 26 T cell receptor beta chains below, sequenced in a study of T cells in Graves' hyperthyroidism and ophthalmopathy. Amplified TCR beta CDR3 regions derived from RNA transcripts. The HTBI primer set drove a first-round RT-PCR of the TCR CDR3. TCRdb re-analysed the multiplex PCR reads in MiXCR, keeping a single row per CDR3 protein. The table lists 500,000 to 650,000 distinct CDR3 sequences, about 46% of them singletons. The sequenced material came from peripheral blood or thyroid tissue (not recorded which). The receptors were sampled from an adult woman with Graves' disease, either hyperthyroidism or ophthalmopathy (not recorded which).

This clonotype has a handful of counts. Here the CDR3 DNA reads TGTGCCAGCAGCGCACGGACAGAAGAAAAACTGTTTTTT. Translation gives CASSARTEEKLFF. The chain combines TRBV7-9 with TRBJ1-4, with a weak D call TRBD1 (6 bases). Germline V gene sequence: CDR1 SEHNR, CDR2 FQNEAQ (reference sequence). V lost 5 bases and J lost 8, with 12 bases in between. This CDR3 has 13 amino acids.

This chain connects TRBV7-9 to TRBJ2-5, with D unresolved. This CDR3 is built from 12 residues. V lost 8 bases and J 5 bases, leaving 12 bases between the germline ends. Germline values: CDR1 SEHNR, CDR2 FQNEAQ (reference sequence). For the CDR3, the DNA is TGTGCCAGCCAGGCTAACGGGGAGACCCAGTACTTC. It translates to CASQANGETQYF.

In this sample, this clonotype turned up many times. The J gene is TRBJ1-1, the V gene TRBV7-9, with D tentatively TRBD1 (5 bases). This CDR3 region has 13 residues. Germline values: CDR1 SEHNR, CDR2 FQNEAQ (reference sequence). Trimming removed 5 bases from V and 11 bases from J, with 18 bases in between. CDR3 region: CASSRGNTVFAFF. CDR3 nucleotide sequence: TGTGCCAGCAGCCGGGGCAATACCGTGTTTGCTTTCTTT.

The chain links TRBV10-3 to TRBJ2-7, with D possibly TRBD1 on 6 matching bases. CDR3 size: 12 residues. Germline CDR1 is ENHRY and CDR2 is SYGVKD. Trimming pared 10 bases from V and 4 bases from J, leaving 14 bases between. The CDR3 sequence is CANGDTQYEQYF. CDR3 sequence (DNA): TGTGCCAACGGGGACACACAATACGAGCAGTACTTC.

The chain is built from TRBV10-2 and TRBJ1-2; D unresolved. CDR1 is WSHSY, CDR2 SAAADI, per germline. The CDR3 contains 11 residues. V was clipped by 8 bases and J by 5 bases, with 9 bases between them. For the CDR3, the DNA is TGCGCCAGCCGGGTGGAGTATGGCTACACCTTC. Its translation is CASRVEYGYTF.

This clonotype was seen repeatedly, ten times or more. The CDR3 DNA follows: TGCAGTGCACATGGGACTAGCGGAATTTCCTACGAGCAGTACTTC. This codes for CSAHGTSGISYEQYF. This chain links TRBV20-1 with TRBJ2-7, with TRBD2 identical over 11 bases. J lost 1 base, V lost 6 bases, and 8 bases had no gene match. CDR1 is DFQATT, CDR2 SNEGSKA, per germline (reference sequence). The CDR3 covers 15 residues.

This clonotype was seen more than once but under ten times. The CDR3 is CASSLYRATGELFF. CDR3 nucleotide sequence: TGTGCCAGCAGCTTATACAGGGCCACCGGGGAGCTGTTTTTT. V is TRBV7-2 and J is TRBJ2-2, with D possibly being TRBD1 (6 bases). The CDR3 has 14 residues. Trimming shortened V by 2 bases and J by 4 bases, and 8 bases separated the two germline ends. Germline CDR1 reads SGHTA; CDR2 reads FQGNSA.

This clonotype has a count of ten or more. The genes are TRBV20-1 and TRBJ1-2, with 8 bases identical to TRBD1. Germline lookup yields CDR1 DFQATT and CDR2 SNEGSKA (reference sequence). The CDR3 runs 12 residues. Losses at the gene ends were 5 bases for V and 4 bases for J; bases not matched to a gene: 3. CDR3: CSALDRVYGYTF. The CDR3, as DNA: TGCAGTGCTTTGGACAGGGTCTATGGCTACACCTTC.

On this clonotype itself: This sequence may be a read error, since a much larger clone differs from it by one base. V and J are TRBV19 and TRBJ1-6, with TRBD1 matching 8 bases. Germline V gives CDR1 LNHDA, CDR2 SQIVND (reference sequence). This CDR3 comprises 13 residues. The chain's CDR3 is CASGTGYNSPPHF. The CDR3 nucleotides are TGTGCCAGCGGGACAGGCTATAATTCACCCCCCCACTTT. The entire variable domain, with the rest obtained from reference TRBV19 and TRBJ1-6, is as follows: DGGITQSPKYLFRKEGQNVTLSCEQNLNHDAMYWYRQDPGQGLRLIYYSQIVNDFQKGDIAEGYSVSREKKESFPLTVTSAQKNPTAFYLCASGTGYNSPPHFGNGTRLTVT.

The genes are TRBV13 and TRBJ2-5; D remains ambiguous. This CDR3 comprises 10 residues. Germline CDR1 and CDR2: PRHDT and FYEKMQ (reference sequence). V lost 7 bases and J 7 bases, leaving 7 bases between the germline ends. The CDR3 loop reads CASKGRTQYF. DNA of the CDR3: TGTGCCAGCAAAGGGCGGACCCAGTACTTC.

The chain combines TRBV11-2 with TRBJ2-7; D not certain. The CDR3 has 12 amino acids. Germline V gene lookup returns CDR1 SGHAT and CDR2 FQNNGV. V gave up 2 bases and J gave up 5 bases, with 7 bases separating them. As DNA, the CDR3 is TGTGCCAGCAGCTTAAATGTTCACGAGCAGTACTTC. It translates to CASSLNVHEQYF.

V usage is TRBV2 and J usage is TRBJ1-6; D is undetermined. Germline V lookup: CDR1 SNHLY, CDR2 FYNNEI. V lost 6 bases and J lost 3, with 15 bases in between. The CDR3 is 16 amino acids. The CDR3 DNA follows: TGTGCCAGCAGCCTACGGCTTGGTTACTATAATTCACCCCTCCACTTT. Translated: CASSLRLGYYNSPLHF.

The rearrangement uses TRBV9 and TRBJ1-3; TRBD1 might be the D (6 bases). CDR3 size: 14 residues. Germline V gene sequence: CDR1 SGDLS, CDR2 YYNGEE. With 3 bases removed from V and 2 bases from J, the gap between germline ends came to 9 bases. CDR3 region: CASSAGVAGNTIYF. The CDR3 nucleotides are TGTGCCAGCAGCGCAGGGGTTGCTGGAAACACCATATATTTT.

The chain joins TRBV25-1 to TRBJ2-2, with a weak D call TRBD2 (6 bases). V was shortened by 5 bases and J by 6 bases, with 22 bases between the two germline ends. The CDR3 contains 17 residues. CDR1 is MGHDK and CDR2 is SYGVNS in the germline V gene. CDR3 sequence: CASSSSRDSGPPGELFF. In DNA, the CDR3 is TGTGCCAGCAGTTCCAGCAGGGACTCCGGTCCTCCCGGGGAGCTGTTTTTT.

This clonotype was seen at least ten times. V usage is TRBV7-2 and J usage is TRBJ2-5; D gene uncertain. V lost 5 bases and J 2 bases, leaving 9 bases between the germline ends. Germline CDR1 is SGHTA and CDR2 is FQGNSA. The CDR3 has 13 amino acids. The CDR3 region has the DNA TGTGCCAGCAGCCCCACAAGACAAGAGACCCAGTACTTC. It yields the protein CASSPTRQETQYF.

CDR3 residues: CSCQRGSGEKLFF. The DNA for the CDR3 is TGCAGCTGTCAGCGGGGATCGGGGGAAAAACTGTTTTTT. The chain has TRBV29-1 and TRBJ1-4; the D is unclear. This CDR3 spans 13 amino acids. CDR1 and CDR2 (germline): SQVTM, ANQGSEA. The V end lost 8 bases, the J end lost 8 bases, and 18 bases lay between the germline ends.

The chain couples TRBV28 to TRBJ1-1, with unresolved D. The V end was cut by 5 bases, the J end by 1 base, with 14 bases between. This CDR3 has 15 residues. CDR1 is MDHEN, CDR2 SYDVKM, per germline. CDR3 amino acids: CASSPIDRGNTEAFF. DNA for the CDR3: TGTGCCAGCAGTCCTATCGACCGGGGGAACACTGAAGCTTTCTTT.

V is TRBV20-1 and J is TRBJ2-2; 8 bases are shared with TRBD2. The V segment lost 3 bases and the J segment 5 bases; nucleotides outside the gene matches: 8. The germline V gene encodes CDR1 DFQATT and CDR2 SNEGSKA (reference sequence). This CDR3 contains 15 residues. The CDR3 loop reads CSASSAGGGTGELFF. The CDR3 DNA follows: TGCAGTGCTAGTTCCGCGGGAGGTGGGACCGGGGAGCTGTTTTTT.

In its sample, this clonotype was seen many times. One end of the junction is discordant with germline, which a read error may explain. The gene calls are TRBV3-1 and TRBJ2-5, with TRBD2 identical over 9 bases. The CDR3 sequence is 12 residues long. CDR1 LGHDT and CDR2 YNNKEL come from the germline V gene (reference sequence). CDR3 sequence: CASSPLAGSSDF. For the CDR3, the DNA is TGTGCCAGCAGCCCACTAGCGGGCTCATCGGACTTC.

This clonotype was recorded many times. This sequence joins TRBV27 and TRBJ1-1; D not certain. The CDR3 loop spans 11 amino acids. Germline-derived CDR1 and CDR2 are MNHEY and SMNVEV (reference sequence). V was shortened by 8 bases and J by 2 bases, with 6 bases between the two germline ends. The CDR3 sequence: CASPLNTEAFF. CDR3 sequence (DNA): TGTGCCAGCCCTCTTAACACTGAAGCTTTCTTT.

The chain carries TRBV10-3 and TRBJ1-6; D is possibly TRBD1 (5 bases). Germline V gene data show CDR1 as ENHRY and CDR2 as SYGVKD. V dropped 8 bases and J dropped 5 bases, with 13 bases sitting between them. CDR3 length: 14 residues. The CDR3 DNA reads TGTGCCATCGGGGGGACGGGAGATAATTCACCCCTCCACTTT. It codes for CAIGGTGDNSPLHF.

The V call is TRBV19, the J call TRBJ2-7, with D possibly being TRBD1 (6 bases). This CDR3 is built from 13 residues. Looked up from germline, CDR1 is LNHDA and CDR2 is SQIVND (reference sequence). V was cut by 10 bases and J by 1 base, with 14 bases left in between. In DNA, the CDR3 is TGTGCCACTACGACAGGATCATCCTACGAGCAGTACTTC. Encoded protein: CATTTGSSYEQYF.

CDR3 sequence reads: CASSLGTLGQPQHF. CDR3 DNA sequence: TGCGCCAGCAGCCTTGGGACTCTCGGGCAGCCCCAGCATTTT. V usage is TRBV5-1 and J usage is TRBJ1-5, with D maybe TRBD1 (5 bases). CDR3 length: 14 amino acids. From germline, CDR1 is SGHRS and CDR2 YFSETQ. Trimming pared 4 bases from V and 7 bases from J, leaving 15 bases between.

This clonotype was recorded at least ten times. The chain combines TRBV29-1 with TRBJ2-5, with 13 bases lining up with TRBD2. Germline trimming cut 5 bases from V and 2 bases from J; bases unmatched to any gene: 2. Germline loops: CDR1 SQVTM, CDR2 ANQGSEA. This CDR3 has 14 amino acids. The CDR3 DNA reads TGCAGCGTTCGGGGACTAGCGGGGCAAGAGACCCAGTACTTC. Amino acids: CSVRGLAGQETQYF.

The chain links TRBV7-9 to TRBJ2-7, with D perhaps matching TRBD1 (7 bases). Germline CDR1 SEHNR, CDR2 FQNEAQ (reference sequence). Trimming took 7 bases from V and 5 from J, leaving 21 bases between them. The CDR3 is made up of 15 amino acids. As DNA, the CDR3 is TGTGCCAGCACCGAGGGGGCAGGGAGGAGAGACGAGCAGTACTTC. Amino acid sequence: CASTEGAGRRDEQYF.

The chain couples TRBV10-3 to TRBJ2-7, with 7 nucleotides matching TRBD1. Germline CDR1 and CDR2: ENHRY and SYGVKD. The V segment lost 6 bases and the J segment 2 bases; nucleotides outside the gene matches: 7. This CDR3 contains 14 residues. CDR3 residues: CAISPDRVPYEQYF. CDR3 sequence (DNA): TGTGCCATCAGCCCAGACAGGGTTCCCTACGAGCAGTACTTC.